This T cell receptor beta chain was identified during a study of regulatory T cells in long-lasting Graves disease. Findings and limits, study-wide: Persistent Graves' patients possessed reduced TCR diversity relative to recently diagnosed ones.

Turning to this clonotype: What it binds is unknown.

As for time point: newly diagnosed GD, antithyroid drugs for less than 3 months. PBMC RNA was the source of the TCR library. The CDR3 sequence is 14 residues long. In germline, CDR1 is SGHRS, CDR2 YFSETQ. The V end was cut by 4 bases, the J end by 2 bases, with 11 bases between. According to the study, TCR beta libraries were built with iRepertoire HTBI primers and CDR3-region Arm-PCR. MiXCR, applied by TCRdb to the multiplex PCR reads, yields one record per CDR3 protein. The table includes roughly 350,000 distinct CDR3 sequences, roughly 17% detected once. These data were likewise used in another study, on T cells in Graves' hyperthyroidism and ophthalmopathy.

This TCR came from a man in his forties or fifties with Graves disease. This chain joins TRBV5-1 and TRBJ2-3, with D possibly matching TRBD2 (5 bases). The sample consisted of peripheral blood mononuclear cells (PBMCs), taken at new diagnosis, from a patient treated with antithyroid drugs. The CDR3 bases are TGCGCCAGCAGCGCCGGACTCGTCACAGATACGCAGTATTTT. This sequence encodes CASSAGLVTDTQYF.